The 31 T cell receptor beta chains given below trace back to one sample, sequenced in a study of blood T cell repertoires in COVID-19. Method: immunoSEQ multiplex PCR; TCRdb's copy keeps in-frame clones and lacks some. The table lists about 220,000 clones, roughly nine tenths of them singletons. Sequenced material: PBMCs or T cells enriched from blood (not recorded which). These receptor sequences come from a young woman who had recovered from COVID-19.

V is TRBV4-1 and J is TRBJ1-1; possibly TRBD1 for D (6 bases). Germline lookup yields CDR1 MGHRA and CDR2 YSYEKL. The CDR3 has 13 residues. V lost 1 base and J 8 bases, leaving 11 bases between the germline ends. This CDR3 reads CASSQGAGQEAFF. The CDR3 DNA reads TGCGCCAGCAGCCAAGGGGCCGGACAGGAAGCTTTCTTT.

The gene calls are TRBV5-5 and TRBJ2-1, with D possibly TRBD1 on 5 matching bases. V lost 0 bases and J lost 4, with 14 bases in between. Per germline, CDR1 SGHKS and CDR2 YYEKEE (reference sequence). This CDR3 is 16 amino acids long. CDR3 DNA: TGTGCCAGCAGCTTGGTTTTCGGCAGGGAATACAATGAGCAGTTCTTC. Amino acids: CASSLVFGREYNEQFF.

This clone was seen just once. V is TRBV19 and J is TRBJ2-1, with 8 bases aligning to TRBD2. The CDR3 length is 14 residues. J was trimmed by 4 bases and V by 5 bases; bases with no gene match: 4. Germline V gene sequence: CDR1 LNHDA, CDR2 SQIVND (reference sequence). CDR3 protein: CASSLGLGYNEQFF. DNA of the CDR3: TGTGCCAGTAGTCTGGGACTAGGGTACAATGAGCAGTTCTTC.

The chain combines TRBV6-5 with TRBJ2-3; D is possibly TRBD2 (6 bases). The V and J ends lost 6 bases and 2 bases respectively, with 12 bases between them. Germline V CDR1 and CDR2: MNHEY, SVGAGI. The CDR3 is 14 amino acids. DNA of the CDR3: TGTGCCAGCAGGGGAGGTATTCACACAGATACGCAGTATTTT. It codes for CASRGGIHTDTQYF.

The rearrangement uses TRBV7-2 and TRBJ1-2; weak D call: TRBD1 (5 bases). Looked up from germline, CDR1 is SGHTA and CDR2 is FQGNSA. This CDR3 has 15 residues. Trimming removed 1 base at V and 6 bases at J, with 15 bases between. CDR3 sequence reads: CASSLGGGWRDGYTF. CDR3 nucleotides: TGTGCCAGCAGCTTAGGGGGGGGATGGAGGGATGGCTACACCTTC.

V usage is TRBV12-5 and J usage is TRBJ2-4; 9 bases match TRBD1. With 5 bases clipped from V and 4 bases from J, the junction kept 3 bases outside the gene matches. CDR1 is LGHNT, CDR2 FRNRAP, per germline. The CDR3 spans 14 residues. CDR3 region: CASGPGTGKNIQYF. In nucleotides, the CDR3 is TGTGCTAGTGGTCCAGGGACAGGGAAAAACATTCAGTACTTC. The entire variable domain, with the rest obtained from reference TRBV12-5 and TRBJ2-4, is as follows: DARVTQTPRHKVTEMGQEVTMRCQPILGHNTVFWYRQTMMQGLELLAYFRNRAPLDDSGMPKDRFSAEMPDATLATLKIQPSEPRDSAVYFCASGPGTGKNIQYFGAGTRLSVL.

J is TRBJ2-5 and V is TRBV24-1; the match to TRBD2 covers 12 bases. V dropped 7 bases and J dropped 1; count of bases not matched to a gene: 0. Germline V gene lookup returns CDR1 KGHDR and CDR2 SFDVKD. The CDR3 is made up of 14 amino acids. Here the CDR3 DNA reads TGTGCCACCAGGACTAGCGGGGGCCAAGAGACCCAGTACTTC. Translated: CATRTSGGQETQYF.

This chain joins TRBV7-9 and TRBJ1-5, with unresolved D. The CDR3 length is 12 residues. Deletions cut 4 bases from V and 11 bases from J, with 12 bases between. Germline CDR1 reads SEHNR; CDR2 reads FQNEAQ (reference sequence). The CDR3 bases are TGTGCCAGCAGCTCTTCCCCCTCGTCCCAGCATTTT. Protein sequence: CASSSSPSSQHF.

This chain links TRBV5-3 with TRBJ1-5; D gene ambiguous. TRBV5-3 counts as an open reading frame of uncertain function. V was shortened by 3 bases and J by 0 bases, with 13 bases between the two germline ends. The length of the CDR3 is 16 residues. The DNA for the CDR3 is TGTGCCAGAAGCTGGCCTGGAGTTTATAGCAATCAGCCCCAGCATTTT. The encoded protein is CARSWPGVYSNQPQHF.

The chain joins TRBV11-1 to TRBJ2-7, with TRBD1 identical over 8 bases. Per the germline V gene, CDR1 is SGHAT and CDR2 is FQDESV (reference sequence). The junction had 4 bases not matched to a gene; V was cut back by 3 bases and J by 3 bases. The CDR3 is 14 amino acids. The CDR3 region is CASSFTGGGYEQYF. The CDR3 nucleotides are TGTGCCAGCAGCTTCACAGGGGGAGGCTACGAGCAGTACTTC.

V gene TRBV4-1 combines with J gene TRBJ1-5; D unclear. The CDR3 spans 15 residues. Germline assignment: CDR1 MGHRA and CDR2 YSYEKL. Trimming took off 0 bases at V and 1 base at J, with 7 bases between the two ends. The chain's CDR3 is CASSQDWPSNQPQHF. CDR3 nucleotides: TGCGCCAGCAGCCAAGATTGGCCAAGCAATCAGCCCCAGCATTTT.

The chain carries TRBV5-4 and TRBJ2-3; TRBD2 matches 14 bases. Germline V gives CDR1 SGHNT, CDR2 YYREEE (reference sequence). The CDR3 contains 17 residues. The trim removed 3 bases at V and 5 bases at J, leaving 8 bases unmatched. CDR3 sequence (DNA): TGTGCCAGCAGCTCGATGACTAGCGGGGGGGCAAGAGATACGCAGTATTTT. Amino acids: CASSSMTSGGARDTQYF.

The rearrangement uses TRBV7-3 and TRBJ2-7; 7 bases fit TRBD1. The trim removed 6 bases at V and 4 bases at J, leaving 6 bases unmatched. Germline CDR1 is SGHTA and CDR2 is FQGTGA. The CDR3 consists of 13 residues. CDR3 protein: CASSQDRLYEQYF. In nucleotides, the CDR3 is TGTGCCAGCAGTCAGGACAGGCTTTACGAGCAGTACTTC.

The chain combines TRBV18 with TRBJ1-6, with D unresolved. The germline CDR1 and CDR2 sequences are KGHSH and LQKENI. Trimming removed 0 bases from V and 7 bases from J, with 7 bases in between. CDR3 length: 14 residues. The CDR3 loop reads CASSPPGGNSPLHF. The CDR3 bases are TGTGCCAGCTCACCACCGGGAGGGAATTCACCCCTCCACTTT.

This clone has only one observation. This chain joins TRBV11-2 and TRBJ2-7, with a tentative D call TRBD2 (7 bases). Germline CDR1 is SGHAT and CDR2 is FQNNGV. V lost 2 bases, J lost 2 bases, and 13 bases lay in between. The CDR3 contains 15 residues. The CDR3 bases are TGTGCCAGCAGCTTATGGGCGGGGGCCGCCTACGAGCAGTACTTC. Translation gives CASSLWAGAAYEQYF.

The chain's CDR3 is CASSWTSGGPTDTQYF. In nucleotides, the CDR3 is TGTGCCAGCAGTTGGACTAGCGGGGGCCCCACAGATACGCAGTATTTT. V gene TRBV7-2 combines with J gene TRBJ2-3, with TRBD2 matching 13 bases. V lost 6 bases to trimming and J lost 2 bases; unmatched junction nucleotides: 5. Germline V gives CDR1 SGHTA, CDR2 FQGNSA. The CDR3 runs to 16 residues.

V and J are TRBV6-2 or TRBV6-3 and TRBJ1-5; the D gene is possibly TRBD1 (6 bases). Germline assignment: CDR1 MNHEY and CDR2 SVGEGT. CDR3 length equals 13 residues. Trimming cost V 5 bases and J 3 bases, with 8 bases left between them. CDR3 sequence reads: CASSDRFNQPQHF. As DNA, the CDR3 is TGTGCCAGCAGTGACAGGTTCAATCAGCCCCAGCATTTT.

The count of this clone is one. The V call is TRBV3-1 (or the pseudogene TRBV3-2), the J call TRBJ2-7; 7 positions match TRBD2. This CDR3 has 14 residues. The V and J ends lost 3 bases and 2 bases, in that order; junction bases with no gene match: 4. CDR1 and CDR2 (germline): LGHDT, YNNKEL (reference sequence). The CDR3 region is CASSQTGLTYEQYF. The DNA of the CDR3 is TGTGCCAGCAGCCAGACGGGACTAACCTACGAGCAGTACTTC.

The chain is built from TRBV27 and TRBJ1-6; D not resolved. The CDR3 covers 16 residues. CDR1 and CDR2 (germline): MNHEY, SMNVEV (reference sequence). V was clipped by 6 bases and J by 5 bases, with 17 bases between them. CDR3 nucleotides: TGTGCCAGCAGAGCCGGGGTTCTCCAGAATAATTCACCCCTCCACTTT. Translation: CASRAGVLQNNSPLHF.

The rearrangement uses TRBV10-3 and TRBJ2-1, with TRBD2 matching over 9 bases. Trimming removed 7 bases from V and 7 bases from J; junction bases left unmatched: 8. Germline CDR1 is ENHRY and CDR2 is SYGVKD. CDR3 length: 14 amino acids. The CDR3 coding sequence is TGTGCCATCAAAAGGGTAGCGGGGGTAAATGAGCAGTTCTTC. It codes for CAIKRVAGVNEQFF.

The chain is built from TRBV27 and TRBJ1-1, with TRBD1 as a possible D gene (5 bases). In germline, CDR1 is MNHEY, CDR2 SMNVEV (reference sequence). The length of the CDR3 is 13 residues. The V end lost 0 bases, the J end lost 7 bases, and 9 bases lay between the germline ends. CDR3 DNA: TGTGCCAGCAGTTTATCGTGGGGCAGTGAAGCTTTCTTT. Its protein is CASSLSWGSEAFF.

As regards this clone: One junction end disagrees with the germline gene, perhaps due to a read error. The chain recombines TRBV2 with TRBJ2-7; possible D gene TRBD2, 5 bases. The germline CDR1 and CDR2 sequences are SNHLY and FYNNEI. CDR3 length: 14 residues. CDR3 bases: TGTGCCAGCTCTATATCGAGGGAAACCTACGAGCAGTGCTTC. Translation: CASSISRETYEQCF.

The rearrangement uses TRBV6-4 and TRBJ2-3; TRBD2 agrees at 7 bases. J was trimmed by 6 bases and V by 8 bases; bases with no gene match: 8. The CDR3 consists of 13 residues. Germline assignment: CDR1 MRHNA and CDR2 SNTAGT. The CDR3 loop is CASRRDYTDTQYF. CDR3 in DNA: TGTGCCAGCCGCCGGGACTATACGGATACGCAGTATTTT.

This clone occurred a few times. The chain recombines TRBV29-1 with TRBJ2-7; TRBD1 matches at 10 bases. This CDR3 is built from 14 residues. V lost 7 bases to trimming and J lost 3 bases; unmatched junction nucleotides: 9. Germline V gene sequence: CDR1 SQVTM, CDR2 ANQGSEA. The CDR3 reads CSAGKGTGVYEQYF. The CDR3 bases are TGCAGCGCTGGCAAGGGGACAGGGGTCTACGAGCAGTACTTC.

This chain uses TRBV11-2 with TRBJ2-1, with D perhaps matching TRBD2 (6 bases). This CDR3 is built from 16 residues. Between the trimmed V and J ends, which lost 5 bases and 1 base, there was a span of 15 bases. In germline, CDR1 is SGHAT, CDR2 FQNNGV. CDR3 sequence reads: CASSRLTGTSYNEQFF. The CDR3 nucleotides read TGTGCCAGCAGCCGCCTGACCGGGACTTCCTACAATGAGCAGTTCTTC. Full variable domain (rest looked up from reference TRBV11-2 and TRBJ2-1): EAGVAQSPRYKIIEKRQSVAFWCNPISGHATLYWYQQILGQGPKLLIQFQNNGVVDDSQLPKDRFSAERLKGVDSTLKIQPAKLEDSAVYLCASSRLTGTSYNEQFFGPGTRLTVL.

V gene TRBV4-1 combines with J gene TRBJ1-5, with 10 nucleotides matching TRBD1. V lost 4 bases and J lost 8; bases outside the gene matches: 5. CDR1 and CDR2 (germline): MGHRA, YSYEKL. This CDR3 is 14 amino acids long. CDR3 sequence: CASSPDRGSKPQHF. Written as DNA, the CDR3 is TGCGCCAGCAGCCCGGACAGGGGGAGCAAGCCCCAGCATTTT.

The CDR3 is CATSDPINTGELFF. CDR3 coding DNA: TGTGCCACCAGTGATCCTATAAACACCGGGGAGCTGTTTTTT. The V call is TRBV24-1, the J call TRBJ2-2; D is unresolved. The CDR3 is 14 residues long. The ends were cut back, 3 bases at V and 2 bases at J, with 6 bases in the middle. Looked up from germline, CDR1 is KGHDR and CDR2 is SFDVKD.

The rearrangement joins TRBV7-8 to TRBJ1-2; D perhaps matches TRBD1 (5 bases). CDR1 and CDR2 (germline): SGHVS, FQNEAQ. V lost 5 bases, J lost 8 bases, and 15 bases lay in between. The CDR3 covers 13 residues. The CDR3 spells CASSPRDREGYTF. The CDR3 DNA reads TGTGCCAGCAGCCCCCGGGACCGGGAGGGCTACACCTTC.

In nucleotides, the CDR3 is TGTGCCAGCAGCTTAGATTCGAGGGGGTACACCTTC. Its translation is CASSLDSRGYTF. V usage is TRBV13 and J usage is TRBJ1-2; possible D gene TRBD1, 6 bases. Germline V gene lookup returns CDR1 PRHDT and CDR2 FYEKMQ (reference sequence). The CDR3 loop spans 12 amino acids. V lost 1 base and J lost 11, with 11 bases in between.

The chain links TRBV28 to TRBJ2-7; D is ambiguous. Germline V gene lookup returns CDR1 MDHEN and CDR2 SYDVKM. This CDR3 comprises 11 residues. With 4 bases removed from V and 4 bases from J, the gap between germline ends came to 5 bases. The CDR3 here is CASSYSYEQYF. The DNA of the CDR3 is TGTGCCAGCAGTTACAGTTACGAGCAGTACTTC.

The chain recombines TRBV5-6 with TRBJ1-2, with TRBD1 matching 7 bases. Germline-derived CDR1 and CDR2 are SGHDT and YYEEEE. Trimming cost V 4 bases and J 7 bases; bases outside gene matches: 10. This CDR3 has 14 amino acids. CDR3 protein: CASSPTGRGSGYTF. The CDR3 bases are TGTGCCAGCAGCCCGACAGGGCGAGGTAGTGGCTACACCTTC.